What follows are 16 T cell receptor beta chains derived from one specimen sequenced in a study of early T cells in non-severe SARS-CoV-2 infection. TCRdb reprocessed the 5' RACE reads with MiXCR, giving one entry per CDR3 protein. The sample records tens of thousands of distinct CDR3 sequences, 11% to 15% being singletons. Material: whole blood. The receptors come from an adult who was a healthcare worker with PCR-confirmed SARS-CoV-2 infection or an uninfected control (not recorded which).

This clonotype came up a few times. This chain uses TRBV10-3 with TRBJ1-1, with a weak D call TRBD1 (5 bases). V shed 10 bases and J shed 0 bases, with 12 bases lying between them. CDR1 and CDR2 (germline): ENHRY, SYGVKD. The CDR3 is made up of 13 amino acids. The CDR3, as DNA: TGTGCCACCCAGGACAAAATGAACACTGAAGCTTTCTTT. Translated: CATQDKMNTEAFF.

The gene calls are TRBV27 and TRBJ1-3; 9 nucleotides agree with TRBD1. In germline, CDR1 is MNHEY, CDR2 SMNVEV (reference sequence). After removal of 5 bases from V and 3 bases from J, the junction contained 8 bases not matched to a gene. CDR3 length equals 16 residues. The CDR3 spells CASSQGQGIIGNTIYF. CDR3 coding DNA: TGTGCCAGCAGTCAAGGACAGGGGATAATTGGAAACACCATATATTTT.

The chain has TRBV28 and TRBJ2-7; D may be TRBD1 or TRBD2 (7 bases each). V lost 11 bases and J 4 bases, leaving 18 bases between the germline ends. Germline V gene lookup returns CDR1 MDHEN and CDR2 SYDVKM. The CDR3 has 13 amino acids. CDR3: CAAQLQGGYEQYF. The CDR3, as DNA: TGTGCCGCACAACTCCAGGGGGGGTACGAGCAGTACTTC.

Ten or more counts support this clonotype. CDR3 amino acids: CASSFRVQTYGYTF. The CDR3 DNA reads TGCGCCAGCAGCTTCCGGGTTCAAACTTATGGCTACACCTTC. The chain has TRBV5-1 and TRBJ1-2; no reliable D call. Trimming shortened V by 2 bases and J by 5 bases, and 13 bases separated the two germline ends. Per the germline V gene, CDR1 is SGHRS and CDR2 is YFSETQ. The CDR3 covers 14 residues.

This clonotype was picked up a small number of times. The genes are TRBV6-2 or TRBV6-3 and TRBJ2-3, with 8 bases aligning to TRBD2. With V trimmed by 4 bases and J by 2 bases, 8 bases remained unmatched. The germline CDR1 and CDR2 sequences are MNHEY and SVGEGT. This CDR3 has 16 amino acids. CDR3: CASSWVAGRNTDTQYF. The CDR3 DNA sequence: TGTGCCAGCAGTTGGGTAGCGGGGAGAAACACAGATACGCAGTATTTT.

This clonotype was counted between two and nine times. The germline gene is not matched at one end of the junction; a read error may be the cause. V is TRBV7-7 and J is TRBJ2-2; the match to TRBD1 covers 7 bases. The germline gives CDR1 SSHAT, CDR2 FNYEAQ (reference sequence). The CDR3 length is 14 residues. As DNA, the CDR3 is TGTGCTAGCAGCGACAGGGCAGGAACCGGGGAGCTGTTTTTT. It yields the protein CASSDRAGTGELFF.

The rearrangement joins TRBV10-3 to TRBJ2-7; 9 positions agree with TRBD1. This CDR3 is 15 amino acids long. Trimming took 4 bases from V and 0 from J; bases not matched to a gene: 4. Per the germline V gene, CDR1 is ENHRY and CDR2 is SYGVKD. Here the CDR3 reads CAISVTGGSSYEQYF. The CDR3 DNA follows: TGTGCCATCAGTGTGACAGGGGGTAGCTCCTACGAGCAGTACTTC.

In its sample, this clonotype was seen many times. The chain uses TRBV10-2 and TRBJ1-4; maybe TRBD1 (6 bases). The V gene's germline CDR1 is WSHSY and CDR2 SAAADI. This CDR3 contains 15 residues. V gave up 8 bases and J gave up 8 bases, with 21 bases separating them. CDR3 in DNA: TGCGCCAGCTCTTCCCCGGGACAAGGCTACGAAAAACTGTTTTTT. This encodes CASSSPGQGYEKLFF.

The table lists this clonotype with a count of one. The CDR3 sequence is CASSLPSGGQDTQYF. The CDR3 region has the DNA TGTGCCAGCAGCTTACCTAGCGGGGGGCAGGATACGCAGTATTTT. The rearrangement links TRBV7-9 to TRBJ2-3, with 11 bases identical to TRBD2. This CDR3 comprises 15 residues. V lost 2 bases to trimming and J lost 6 bases; unmatched junction nucleotides: 4. Germline values: CDR1 SEHNR, CDR2 FQNEAQ (reference sequence).

This clonotype came up many times. This chain connects TRBV29-1 to TRBJ2-3; TRBD2 matches at 12 bases. The germline V gene encodes CDR1 SQVTM and CDR2 ANQGSEA. CDR3 size: 13 residues. CDR3 protein: CRASGGAIVAQYF. CDR3 nucleotide sequence: TGCCGGGCTAGCGGGGGGGCTATAGTCGCGCAGTATTTT.

In this sample, this clonotype turned up a few times. This chain links TRBV12-3 or TRBV12-4 with TRBJ2-5; D is undetermined. The CDR3 runs to 13 residues. Trimming removed 3 bases from V and 2 bases from J, with 7 bases in between. This chain's CDR3 is CASSFTSQETQYF. For the CDR3, the DNA is TGTGCCAGCAGTTTTACCTCACAAGAGACCCAGTACTTC.

The V and J genes are TRBV15 and TRBJ2-5; 12 nucleotides line up with TRBD1. Germline trimming cut 5 bases from V and 4 bases from J; bases unmatched to any gene: 2. CDR3 length: 14 residues. From germline, CDR1 is LNHNV and CDR2 YYDKDF (reference sequence). DNA for the CDR3: TGTGCCACCAGCGGGGACAGGGGGCCAGAGACCCAGTACTTC. Translated, it gives CATSGDRGPETQYF.

This clonotype was detected ten times or more. The gene calls are TRBV7-9 and TRBJ2-7; TRBD2 agrees at 14 bases. The junction had 8 bases not matched to a gene; V was cut back by 4 bases and J by 3 bases. The CDR3 contains 17 residues. Per germline, CDR1 SEHNR and CDR2 FQNEAQ (reference sequence). The CDR3 sequence is CASSSGTSGGPGYEQYF. The CDR3 coding sequence is TGTGCCAGCAGCTCCGGGACTAGCGGGGGCCCTGGCTACGAGCAGTACTTC.

This clonotype came up a few times. The V gene is TRBV5-1, the J gene TRBJ1-1; 10 bases match TRBD1. Germline V lookup: CDR1 SGHRS, CDR2 YFSETQ. The CDR3 is 18 amino acids. The junction had 20 bases not matched to a gene; V was cut back by 8 bases and J by 4 bases. CDR3 sequence reads: CARSASPETGGIGTEAFF. The CDR3 nucleotides read TGCGCCAGAAGCGCCAGCCCCGAGACAGGGGGCATAGGCACTGAAGCTTTCTTT.

This clonotype was observed a few times. This sequence joins TRBV14 and TRBJ1-4; D unresolved. This CDR3 comprises 14 residues. V dropped 1 base and J dropped 0 bases, with 3 bases sitting between them. Germline-derived CDR1 and CDR2 are SGHDN and FVKESK. The CDR3 protein is CASSQVTTNEKLFF. CDR3 nucleotide sequence: TGTGCCAGCAGCCAAGTCACAACTAATGAAAAACTGTTTTTT.

This clonotype has more than one count but fewer than ten. J is TRBJ1-1 and V is TRBV7-2; D perhaps matches TRBD1 (5 bases). Germline-derived CDR1 and CDR2 are SGHTA and FQGNSA. Trimming pared 1 base from V and 3 bases from J, leaving 12 bases between. This CDR3 has 15 amino acids. Here the CDR3 reads CASSLVPLGDTEAFF. The CDR3 nucleotides are TGTGCCAGCAGCTTAGTTCCCCTGGGGGACACTGAAGCTTTCTTT.